One sample yielded the 20 T cell receptor beta chains listed below, sequenced in a study of early T cells in non-severe SARS-CoV-2 infection. In TCRdb, the 5' RACE reads were re-called with MiXCR into one record per CDR3 protein. The sample consists of roughly 97,000 distinct CDR3 sequences, about 11% of them appearing once. Sequenced here: whole blood, sampled at baseline. The source is an adult who was a healthcare worker with PCR-confirmed SARS-CoV-2 infection or an uninfected control (not recorded which).

The sample holds many counts of this clonotype. This chain joins TRBV19 and TRBJ1-6, with D tentatively TRBD1 (6 bases). With 6 bases removed from V and 10 bases from J, the gap between germline ends came to 16 bases. The CDR3 runs to 14 residues. Germline values: CDR1 LNHDA, CDR2 SQIVND (reference sequence). DNA for the CDR3: TGTGCCAGTAGCCGCGACAGGATTTTGTCACCCCTCCACTTT. This encodes CASSRDRILSPLHF.

This clonotype was seen more than once but under ten times. CDR3 in amino acids: CASSKGLAGGPGSYNEQFF. CDR3 nucleotide sequence: TGTGCCAGCAGCAAGGGACTAGCGGGGGGCCCTGGCTCCTACAATGAGCAGTTCTTC. The chain recombines TRBV5-5 with TRBJ2-1; 15 bases fit TRBD2. The CDR3 has 19 residues. V dropped 4 bases and J dropped 0; count of bases not matched to a gene: 8. From germline, CDR1 is SGHKS and CDR2 YYEKEE (reference sequence).

Ten or more counts support this clonotype. The gene calls are TRBV2 and TRBJ2-1, with 12 bases that match TRBD2. Germline lookup yields CDR1 SNHLY and CDR2 FYNNEI. The trim removed 5 bases at V and 5 bases at J, leaving 4 bases unmatched. This CDR3 region has 15 residues. The CDR3 protein is CASSTGLAGNNEQFF. The DNA for the CDR3 is TGTGCCAGCAGTACTGGACTAGCGGGGAACAATGAGCAGTTCTTC.

The table lists this clonotype with many counts. The chain combines TRBV9 with TRBJ1-6, with D maybe TRBD1 (5 bases). The CDR3 is 14 amino acids. V was trimmed by 0 bases and J by 5 bases, leaving 6 bases between them. Looked up from germline, CDR1 is SGDLS and CDR2 is YYNGEE. The CDR3 DNA is TGTGCCAGCAGCGTAGGACAGAATAATTCACCCCTCCACTTT. It translates to CASSVGQNNSPLHF.

This clonotype was seen repeatedly, ten times or more. This CDR3 is CASSPASRYNEQFF. The CDR3 bases are TGTGCCAGCAGCCCGGCGTCCCGCTACAATGAGCAGTTCTTC. The chain combines TRBV7-2 with TRBJ2-1; D is undetermined. The CDR3 covers 14 residues. V was clipped by 5 bases and J by 3 bases, with 11 bases between them. Per the germline V gene, CDR1 is SGHTA and CDR2 is FQGNSA.

This clonotype was counted only a few times. V gene TRBV6-6 combines with J gene TRBJ2-1, with TRBD2 identical over 9 bases. The trim removed 3 bases at V and 9 bases at J, leaving 6 bases unmatched. The V gene's germline CDR1 is MNHNY and CDR2 SVGAGI (reference sequence). CDR3 length equals 14 residues. The CDR3 sequence is CASSYIAGVSEQFF. In nucleotides, the CDR3 is TGTGCCAGCAGTTATATAGCGGGAGTATCTGAGCAGTTCTTC.

V is TRBV7-3 and J is TRBJ2-2; 7 bases are shared with TRBD2. Germline V gives CDR1 SGHTA, CDR2 FQGTGA. Trimming took 6 bases from V and 4 from J; bases not matched to a gene: 8. This CDR3 has 15 residues. CDR3 region: CASSPGTNPTGELFF. In DNA, the CDR3 is TGTGCCAGCAGTCCCGGGACTAACCCCACCGGGGAGCTGTTTTTT.

This clonotype was observed a few times. The rearrangement links TRBV2 to TRBJ2-2; D is possibly TRBD1 (5 bases). Trimming cost V 2 bases and J 2 bases, with 6 bases left between them. The CDR3 sequence is 14 residues long. The germline V gene has CDR1 SNHLY and CDR2 FYNNEI. CDR3 loop: CASSERTNTGELFF. In DNA, the CDR3 is TGTGCCAGCAGTGAAAGGACAAACACCGGGGAGCTGTTTTTT.

To note about this clonotype: One junction end disagrees with the germline gene, perhaps due to a read error. This chain uses TRBV18 with TRBJ2-7; D may be TRBD1 (5 bases). This CDR3 region has 12 residues. Germline V gene sequence: CDR1 KGHSH, CDR2 LQKENI. The CDR3 spells CASSPGPGFPHF. The CDR3 DNA sequence: TGTGCCAGCTCACCGGGGCCCGGGTTTCCCCACTTC.

This clonotype was detected ten times or more. This rearrangement joins TRBV10-3 to TRBJ2-7; 9 bases are a match to TRBD1. The germline V gene encodes CDR1 ENHRY and CDR2 SYGVKD. CDR3 length: 12 residues. V lost 6 bases to trimming and J lost 6 bases; unmatched junction nucleotides: 3. CDR3 bases: TGTGCCATCAGCGGGACAGGGTTCGAGCAGTACTTC. The encoded protein is CAISGTGFEQYF.

This clonotype was counted between two and nine times. J is TRBJ1-4 and V is TRBV10-3; D is uncertain. This CDR3 region has 12 residues. V was trimmed by 3 bases and J by 7 bases, leaving 6 bases between them. The germline V gene encodes CDR1 ENHRY and CDR2 SYGVKD. Here the CDR3 reads CAISDIGEKLFF. The CDR3 nucleotides read TGTGCCATCAGTGACATCGGTGAAAAACTGTTTTTT.

This clonotype was counted ten times or more. Compared with germline, one end of the junction differs, possibly owing to a read error. CDR3 in amino acids: CASSQDRSF. CDR3 nucleotides: TGTGCCAGCAGCCAAGACAGGTCCTTC. This sequence joins TRBV7-3 and TRBJ2-7; D possibly corresponds to TRBD1 (6 bases). CDR3 length: 9 amino acids. From germline, CDR1 is SGHTA and CDR2 FQGTGA.

This clonotype has only a few counts. The J gene is TRBJ1-5, the V gene TRBV5-6; D is unclear. Trimming removed 1 base from V and 2 bases from J, with 10 bases in between. Germline lookup yields CDR1 SGHDT and CDR2 YYEEEE. CDR3 size: 15 residues. The chain's CDR3 is CASSLWGYGNQPQHF. CDR3 sequence (DNA): TGTGCCAGCAGCTTGTGGGGATACGGCAATCAGCCCCAGCATTTT.

The rearrangement links TRBV7-6 to TRBJ2-1; 12 bases line up with TRBD2. The CDR3 is 15 amino acids. V lost 6 bases, J lost 5 bases, and 5 bases stayed unmatched. Germline CDR1 and CDR2: SGHVS and FNYEAQ. The CDR3 region has the DNA TGTGCCAGCAGTCCGACTAGCGGGGGAAACAATGAGCAGTTCTTC. Translating it yields CASSPTSGGNNEQFF.

This chain's CDR3 is CASSLVTRYEAFF. CDR3 DNA sequence: TGTGCCAGCAGCTTAGTGACACGATATGAAGCTTTCTTT. The chain uses TRBV11-2 and TRBJ1-1; D not certain. The CDR3 is 13 residues long. Looked up from germline, CDR1 is SGHAT and CDR2 is FQNNGV. V was pared by 1 base and J by 7 bases, with 10 bases between.

This clonotype was picked up a small number of times. This chain links TRBV10-3 with TRBJ2-3, with D tentatively TRBD1 (6 bases). The CDR3 is 15 residues long. The V end was cut by 4 bases, the J end by 0 bases, with 11 bases between. Germline loops: CDR1 ENHRY, CDR2 SYGVKD. In nucleotides, the CDR3 is TGTGCCATCAGTGTCTCAGGGGCCAGCACAGATACGCAGTATTTT. As protein: CAISVSGASTDTQYF.

DNA for the CDR3: TGTGCCAGCAGCAGTGGGGTCGGTTTCACTAGCACAGATACGCAGTATTTT. This encodes CASSSGVGFTSTDTQYF. V and J are TRBV7-2 and TRBJ2-3, with D uncertain. The CDR3 covers 17 residues. Deletions cut 5 bases from V and 0 bases from J, with 18 bases between. Germline-derived CDR1 and CDR2 are SGHTA and FQGNSA.

The V call is TRBV7-9, the J call TRBJ2-3, with 9 bases lining up with TRBD2. The CDR3 totals 14 residues. Trimming cost V 4 bases and J 6 bases; bases outside gene matches: 5. Germline assignment: CDR1 SEHNR and CDR2 FQNEAQ (reference sequence). Here the CDR3 reads CASSSGTSRDTQYF. CDR3 coding DNA: TGTGCCAGCAGCTCCGGGACTAGCCGTGATACGCAGTATTTT.

The table lists this clonotype with a few counts. The CDR3 sequence is CASSGGNQETQYF. The CDR3 bases are TGTGCCAGCAGCGGGGGAAATCAAGAGACCCAGTACTTC. The chain links TRBV11-2 to TRBJ2-5; D is tentatively TRBD1 or TRBD2 (5 bases each). V dropped 5 bases and J dropped 2 bases, with 9 bases sitting between them. CDR3 length equals 13 residues. Germline V gene sequence: CDR1 SGHAT, CDR2 FQNNGV. The full variable domain, its missing parts supplied by reference TRBV11-2 and TRBJ2-5, is EAGVAQSPRYKIIEKRQSVAFWCNPISGHATLYWYQQILGQGPKLLIQFQNNGVVDDSQLPKDRFSAERLKGVDSTLKIQPAKLEDSAVYLCASSGGNQETQYFGPGTRLLVL.

In its sample, this clonotype was seen a few times. This chain uses TRBV5-4 with TRBJ2-4; D may correspond to TRBD1 or TRBD2 (5 bases each). Trimming removed 0 bases from V and 8 bases from J, with 9 bases in between. The germline gives CDR1 SGHNT, CDR2 YYREEE (reference sequence). The CDR3 is made up of 13 amino acids. CDR3 coding DNA: TGTGCCAGCAGCTTGGATCAGGGAGACATTCAGTACTTC. It is translated as CASSLDQGDIQYF.